This T cell receptor beta chain was captured by sequencing in a study of blood T cell repertoires in COVID-19 (dated by TCRdb to about 2020). In the study overall: Samples covering the acute and convalescent phases of COVID-19 were provided by collaborators in the United States, Italy and Spain. Where HLA class I and class II types were available, the types were taken from metadata supplied by the sample provider, not from assay-based typing. The dataset comprised deeply sampled blood TCRbeta repertoires from subjects exposed to, actively infected with, or recovered from COVID-19. The sample metadata nearly always contained a de-identified subject ID, COVID-19 status, age in years and sex. Samples were obtained from the ongoing ImmuneRACE study (first 160 participants) and from 1,254 subjects provided by 6 global collaborators. The prospective study material was composed of cDNA or gDNA derived from T cells, B-cell-depleted T cells, or PBMCs. The repertoires were released in a freely available public database meant as a resource for research on the immune response to SARS-CoV-2. Results and caveats for the whole study, not just this receptor: How much clinical and demographic metadata was included differed by source and by participant, and the metadata was provided uncurated.

The immunoSEQ Assay, a bias-controlled multiplex PCR, was used to amplify TCRbeta CDR3 regions from genomic DNA. The source study handled its data this way. Nucleated cell counts per sample were estimated from amplification of reference gene primers within the assay. Sequence reads were collapsed and filtered to measure the absolute abundance of every unique TCRbeta CDR3 rearrangement. For each sample, productive Simpson clonality was calculated as the square root of Simpson's diversity index across productive rearrangements. This is the immuneACCESS table as TCRdb keeps it, with only in-frame sequences that have V and J called. A part of the clones is gone; compared with another copy, unresolved V genes explain less than half, and the rest is unexplained. D and trimming were read from the DNA, whereas the V and J calls and clone size are those reported in that table. For this sample the table gives approximately 260,000 clones, of which approximately 90% were detected only once. Clones ranked in the top ten supply 3% to 4% of the sample.

Regarding this clone: Its antigen is still unknown. Qualities for individual bases were not recorded, and no much larger clone is one base off.

Each collaborating institution followed its own protocols to collect whole blood in K2EDTA tubes. Collaborator samples were shipped for TCRbeta analysis as frozen whole blood, isolated PBMCs, or DNA extracted from either sample type. The germline V gene (reference sequence) specifies MNHEY as CDR1 and SMNVEV as CDR2. V lost 4 bases and J lost 6 bases; the stretch between them is 16 bases long. The CDR3 measures 15 amino acids from cysteine to phenylalanine. CDR3 DNA is the only sequence kept; it has 45 bases, read in frame from the first base. Material for sequencing was peripheral blood. This clonotype originated in a woman between 40 and 55 years old with acute or convalescent COVID-19. The chain links TRBV27 with TRBJ1-5; the D segment could be TRBD1, given 6 matching bases. CDR3 sequence: CASSSWAGAGQPQHF. Here is the DNA: TGTGCCAGCAGTTCATGGGCAGGGGCTGGTCAGCCCCAGCATTTT.